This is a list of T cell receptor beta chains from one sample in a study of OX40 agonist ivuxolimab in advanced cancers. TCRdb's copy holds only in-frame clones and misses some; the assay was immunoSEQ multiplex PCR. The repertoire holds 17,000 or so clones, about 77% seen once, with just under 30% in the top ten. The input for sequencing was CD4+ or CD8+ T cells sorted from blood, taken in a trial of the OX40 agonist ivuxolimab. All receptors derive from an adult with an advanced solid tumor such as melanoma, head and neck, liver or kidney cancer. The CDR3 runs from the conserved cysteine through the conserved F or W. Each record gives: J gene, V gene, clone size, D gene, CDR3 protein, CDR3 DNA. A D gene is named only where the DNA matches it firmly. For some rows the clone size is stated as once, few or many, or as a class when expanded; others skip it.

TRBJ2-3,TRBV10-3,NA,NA,CAIRDPTGGARSPDTQYF,TGTGCCATCAGGGACCCGACCGGCGGCGCCCGGTCTCCAGATACGCAGTATTTT
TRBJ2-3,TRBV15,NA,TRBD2,CATSRAGGPDTQYF,TGTGCCACCAGCAGAGCGGGAGGGCCCGATACGCAGTATTTT
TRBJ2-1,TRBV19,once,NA,CASRDDRSVNEGQFF,TGTGCCAGTAGGGATGACAGGTCCGTAAATGAGGGGCAGTTCTTC
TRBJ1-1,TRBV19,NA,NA,CASSIDLGNTEAFF,TGTGCCAGTAGTATAGATCTGGGGAACACTGAAGCTTTCTTT
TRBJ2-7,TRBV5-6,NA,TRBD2,CASSLGAGDYEQYF,TGTGCCAGCAGCTTGGGAGCGGGGGACTACGAGCAGTACTTC
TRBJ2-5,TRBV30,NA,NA,CAWSVQGGWMETQYF,TGTGCCTGGAGTGTACAGGGCGGTTGGATGGAGACCCAGTACTTC
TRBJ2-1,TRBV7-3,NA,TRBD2,CASSPLGGDRVNEQFF,TGTGCCAGCAGCCCCCTCGGGGGGGATAGGGTAAATGAGCAGTTCTTC
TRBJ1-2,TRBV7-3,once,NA,CASSSFAGAENYGYTF,TGTGCCAGCAGCTCCTTCGCGGGGGCGGAGAACTATGGCTACACCTTC
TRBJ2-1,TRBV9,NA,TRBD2,CASSPPAGGSYNEQFF,TGTGCCAGCAGCCCCCCTGCGGGAGGATCATACAATGAGCAGTTCTTC
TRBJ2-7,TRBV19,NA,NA,CASSIDLTGRYEQYF,TGTGCCAGTAGTATAGATCTGACCGGTAGGTACGAGCAGTACTTC
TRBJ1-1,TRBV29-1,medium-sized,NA,CSVEDRAQSPF,TGCAGCGTTGAAGATCGGGCCCAAAGCCCATTT
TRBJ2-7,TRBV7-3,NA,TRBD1,CASSPRTGSYEQYF,TGTGCCAGCAGCCCCAGGACAGGGAGCTACGAGCAGTACTTC
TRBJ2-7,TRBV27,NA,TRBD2,CASTSSGRGSYEQYF,TGTGCCAGCACCTCTAGCGGGAGGGGGTCCTACGAGCAGTACTTC
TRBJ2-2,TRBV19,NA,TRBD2,CASTTTSGGTGELFF,TGTGCCAGTACCACAACTAGCGGGGGGACCGGGGAGCTGTTTTTT
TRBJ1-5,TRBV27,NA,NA,CASSLALYQPQHF,TGTGCCAGCAGTCTAGCCCTGTATCAGCCCCAGCATTTT
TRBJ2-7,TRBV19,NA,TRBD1,CASGPGQSSYEQYF,TGTGCCAGCGGTCCGGGACAGAGCTCCTACGAGCAGTACTTC
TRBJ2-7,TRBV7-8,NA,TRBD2,CASSSSGGAYEQYF,TGTGCCAGCAGCTCTAGCGGGGGGGCCTACGAGCAGTACTTC
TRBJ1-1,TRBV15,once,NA,CATSRDSRGGTEAFF,TGTGCCACCAGCAGAGATTCTCGAGGGGGAACTGAAGCTTTCTTT
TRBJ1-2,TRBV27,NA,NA,CASSLYQGVMGYTF,TGTGCCAGCAGTTTATACCAGGGCGTCATGGGCTACACCTTC
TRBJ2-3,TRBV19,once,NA,CASSIGPLADTQYF,TGTGCCAGTAGTATAGGTCCACTCGCAGATACGCAGTATTTT
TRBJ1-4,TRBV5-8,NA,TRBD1,CASSFGTGNEKLFF,TGTGCCAGCAGCTTTGGGACAGGGAACGAAAAACTGTTTTTT
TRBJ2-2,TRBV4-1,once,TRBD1,CASSQAAGGSAGELFF,TGCGCCAGCAGCCAAGCGGCAGGGGGCAGCGCCGGGGAGCTGTTTTTT
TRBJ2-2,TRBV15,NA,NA,CATSSRTEITGELFF,TGTGCCACCAGCAGTAGGACGGAGATCACCGGGGAGCTGTTTTTT
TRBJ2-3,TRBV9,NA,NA,CASSVDLGQSDTQYF,TGTGCCAGCAGCGTAGATTTAGGGCAGTCAGATACGCAGTATTTT
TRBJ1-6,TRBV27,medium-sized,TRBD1,CASSPQGPLYNSPLHF,TGTGCCAGCAGTCCACAGGGGCCGCTATATAATTCACCCCTCCACTTT
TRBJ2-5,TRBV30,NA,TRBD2,CAWSVGGGNQETQYF,TGTGCCTGGAGTGTCGGGGGGGGCAACCAAGAGACCCAGTACTTC
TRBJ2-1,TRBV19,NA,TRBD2,CASSLRLAGGSSYNEQFF,TGTGCCAGTAGTTTAAGACTAGCGGGAGGGAGCTCCTACAATGAGCAGTTCTTC
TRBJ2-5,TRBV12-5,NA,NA,CASGQTANLQETQYF,TGTGCTAGTGGTCAGACAGCAAACCTCCAAGAGACCCAGTACTTC
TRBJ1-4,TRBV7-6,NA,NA,CASSSETGFLEKLFF,TGTGCCAGCAGTTCAGAGACGGGCTTTCTAGAAAAACTGTTTTTT
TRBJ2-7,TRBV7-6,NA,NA,CASSMGRGGSEQYF,TGTGCCAGCTCCATGGGACGCGGAGGATCCGAGCAGTACTTC
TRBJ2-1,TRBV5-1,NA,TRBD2,CASSFGLAGSNEQFF,TGCGCCAGCAGCTTTGGACTAGCGGGAAGCAATGAGCAGTTCTTC
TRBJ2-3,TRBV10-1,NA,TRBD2,CASSESGLAGETDTQYF,TGCGCCAGCAGTGAGTCCGGACTAGCGGGAGAAACCGATACGCAGTATTTT
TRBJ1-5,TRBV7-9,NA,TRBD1,CASSVSDRAYQPQHF,TGTGCCAGCAGCGTATCTGACAGGGCATATCAGCCCCAGCATTTT
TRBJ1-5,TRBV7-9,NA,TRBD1,CASSLAMTGGDQPQHF,TGTGCCAGCAGCTTAGCGATGACAGGGGGCGATCAGCCCCAGCATTTT
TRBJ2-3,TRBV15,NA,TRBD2,CATSAPRDYQDTQYF,TGTGCCACCAGCGCGCCCCGGGACTATCAAGATACGCAGTATTTT
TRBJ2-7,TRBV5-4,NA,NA,CASSWGGSYEQYF,TGTGCCAGCAGCTGGGGTGGTTCCTACGAGCAGTACTTC
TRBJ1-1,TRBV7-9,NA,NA,CASSSGLMGTEAFF,TGTGCCAGCAGCTCGGGCCTTATGGGCACTGAAGCTTTCTTT
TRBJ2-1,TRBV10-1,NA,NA,CASSESAAGSPNEQFF,TGCGCCAGCAGTGAGTCGGCGGCGGGATCACCAAATGAGCAGTTCTTC
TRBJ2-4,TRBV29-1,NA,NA,CSVEGVADIQYF,TGCAGCGTTGAAGGGGTGGCGGACATTCAGTACTTC
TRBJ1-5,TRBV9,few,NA,CASSSGSLPSQPQHF,TGTGCCAGCAGCTCCGGGTCCCTCCCCAGTCAGCCCCAGCATTTT
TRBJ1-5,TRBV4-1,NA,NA,CASSQDGNQPQHF,TGCGCCAGCAGCCAAGATGGAAATCAGCCCCAGCATTTT
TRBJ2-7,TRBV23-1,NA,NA,CASSQTGRTESSYEQYF,TGCGCCAGCAGTCAAACGGGCAGGACAGAGAGCTCCTACGAGCAGTACTTC
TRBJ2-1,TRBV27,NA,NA,CASSFEGVYYNEQFF,TGTGCCAGCAGTTTTGAAGGGGTCTATTACAATGAGCAGTTCTTC
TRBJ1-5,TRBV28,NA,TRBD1,CASGDRGSNQPQHF,TGTGCCAGCGGCGACAGGGGAAGCAATCAGCCCCAGCATTTT
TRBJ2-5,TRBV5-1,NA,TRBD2,CASRDLAGGPAETQYF,TGCGCCAGCAGGGATTTAGCGGGAGGGCCGGCGGAGACCCAGTACTTC
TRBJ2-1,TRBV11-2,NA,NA,CASSLWVMRNEQFF,TGTGCCAGCAGCTTATGGGTCATGAGGAATGAGCAGTTCTTC
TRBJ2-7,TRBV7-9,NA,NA,CASSLDGEQYF,TGTGCCAGCAGCTTAGATGGCGAGCAGTACTTC
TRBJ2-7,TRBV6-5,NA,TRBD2,CASSSIAGGTYEQYF,TGTGCCAGCAGTTCCATAGCGGGGGGGACCTACGAGCAGTACTTC
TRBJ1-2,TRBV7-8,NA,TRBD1,CASSPGGRYGYTF,TGTGCCAGCAGCCCAGGGGGCCGCTATGGCTACACCTTC
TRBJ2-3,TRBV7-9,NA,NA,CASSPDTLDTQYF,TGTGCCAGCAGCCCCGACACCCTGGATACGCAGTATTTT
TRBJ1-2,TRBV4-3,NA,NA,CASSQDYRSLLGGYTF,TGCGCCAGCAGCCAAGATTACCGTAGCCTCCTAGGAGGCTACACCTTC
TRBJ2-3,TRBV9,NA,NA,CASSVGGGYATDTQYF,TGTGCCAGCAGCGTGGGAGGGGGGTACGCCACAGATACGCAGTATTTT
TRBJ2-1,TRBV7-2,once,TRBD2,CASSLAPLAGGWSSYNEQFF,TGTGCCAGCAGCTTAGCGCCTCTAGCGGGGGGGTGGAGCTCCTACAATGAGCAGTTCTTC
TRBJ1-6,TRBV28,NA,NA,CASSHEPGEYNSPLHF,TGTGCCAGCAGTCACGAACCAGGAGAGTATAATTCACCCCTCCACTTT